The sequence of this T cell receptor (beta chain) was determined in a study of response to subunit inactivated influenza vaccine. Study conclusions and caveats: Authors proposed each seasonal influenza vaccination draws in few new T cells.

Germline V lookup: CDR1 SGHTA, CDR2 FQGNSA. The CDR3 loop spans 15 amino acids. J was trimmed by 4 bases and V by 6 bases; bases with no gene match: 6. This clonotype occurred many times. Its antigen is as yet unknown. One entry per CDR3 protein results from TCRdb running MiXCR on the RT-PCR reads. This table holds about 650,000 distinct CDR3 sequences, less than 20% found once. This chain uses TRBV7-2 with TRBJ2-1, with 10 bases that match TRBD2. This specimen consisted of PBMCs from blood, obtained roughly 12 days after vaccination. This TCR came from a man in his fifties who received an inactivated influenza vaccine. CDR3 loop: CASSLLAGGYNEQFF. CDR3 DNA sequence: TGTGCCAGCAGTTTATTAGCGGGAGGATACAATGAGCAGTTCTTC.